One and the same sample provided the 15 T cell receptor beta chains below, sequenced in a study of cytomegalovirus exposure and HLA in healthy donors. The table came from immunoSEQ multiplex PCR; TCRdb's copy has only in-frame clones and leaves some out. This table holds more than 80,000 clones, about 88% found once. The sample was PBMCs. Receptors originate from a woman under 30 in good health and CMV-seropositive.

CDR3 DNA: TGTGCCAGCAGTCCTACCTACTACAATGAGCAGTTCTTC. Amino acids: CASSPTYYNEQFF. V gene TRBV6-5 combines with J gene TRBJ2-1; D is unresolved. The CDR3 has 13 amino acids. Germline assignment: CDR1 MNHEY and CDR2 SVGAGI. The ends were cut back, 5 bases at V and 3 bases at J, with 8 bases in the middle.

This chain links TRBV5-8 with TRBJ1-1, with TRBD1 matching 7 bases. The ends lost 10 bases at V and 1 base at J; junction bases unmatched: 10. This CDR3 is built from 14 residues. Germline loops: CDR1 SGHTS, CDR2 YDEGEE. CDR3 amino acids: CAGGDRDSNTEAFF. CDR3 DNA sequence: TGTGCCGGTGGGGACAGAGACTCGAACACTGAAGCTTTCTTT.

This chain links TRBV6-1 with TRBJ2-7; D perhaps matches TRBD2 (5 bases). CDR1 is MNHNS, CDR2 SASEGT, per germline. V was trimmed by 0 bases and J by 4 bases, leaving 10 bases between them. The CDR3 runs 14 residues. Here the CDR3 reads CASSEAEDFYEQYF. The CDR3 coding sequence is TGTGCCAGCAGTGAAGCCGAGGACTTTTACGAGCAGTACTTC.

This sequence joins TRBV7-6 and TRBJ2-1, with TRBD2 as a possible D gene (6 bases). V shed 2 bases and J shed 6 bases, with 14 bases lying between them. The CDR3 contains 15 residues. Germline V gene lookup returns CDR1 SGHVS and CDR2 FNYEAQ. In DNA, the CDR3 is TGTGCCAGCAGCTTACAGCGGGCTTGGGGCAATGAGCAGTTCTTC. It is translated as CASSLQRAWGNEQFF.

V gene TRBV25-1 combines with J gene TRBJ1-5; D not resolved. Germline V lookup: CDR1 MGHDK, CDR2 SYGVNS. Trimming removed 3 bases at V and 5 bases at J, with 20 bases between. The CDR3 length is 17 residues. CDR3 in amino acids: CASSDSEDSLSDQPQHF. CDR3 DNA: TGTGCCAGCAGTGACAGCGAGGACTCACTCAGCGATCAGCCCCAGCATTTT.

The genes are TRBV4-3 and TRBJ1-3; D perhaps matches TRBD1 (5 bases). The CDR3 is 15 residues long. Germline loops: CDR1 LGHNA, CDR2 YSLEER. Trimming left V 3 bases short and J 1 base short, with 10 bases between. CDR3 DNA sequence: TGCGCCAGCAGCCAGGACTACAGGTCTGGAAACACCATATATTTT. Translated, it gives CASSQDYRSGNTIYF.

A note on this clone: At one boundary the junction diverges from the germline segment, which might be a read error. V usage is TRBV5-1 and J usage is TRBJ2-1; the D is unclear. CDR3 length: 11 amino acids. Germline V CDR1 and CDR2: SGHRS, YFSETQ. In DNA form, the CDR3 reads TGCGCCAGCAGCTCCAACAATGAGCAGTTCTTC. Protein: CASSSNNEQFF.

The chain has TRBV27 and TRBJ1-5, with TRBD1 identical over 9 bases. Trimming took 5 bases from V and 6 from J; bases not matched to a gene: 11. This CDR3 is built from 16 residues. CDR1 and CDR2 from the germline V gene are MNHEY and SMNVEV (reference sequence). The CDR3 sequence: CASSRNLQGASQPQHF. In DNA form, the CDR3 reads TGTGCCAGCAGTCGAAATTTACAGGGGGCAAGTCAGCCCCAGCATTTT.

The rearrangement links TRBV6-5 to TRBJ2-2; no firm D call. Trimming pared 0 bases from V and 8 bases from J, leaving 7 bases between. CDR1 MNHEY and CDR2 SVGAGI come from the germline V gene. The CDR3 sequence is 13 residues long. The CDR3 nucleotides read TGTGCCAGCAGTTACTCGCAGGTTGGGGAGCTGTTTTTT. Amino acids: CASSYSQVGELFF.

The chain combines TRBV7-2 with TRBJ1-3, with D tentatively TRBD1 (6 bases). CDR3 length: 15 residues. The ends were cut back, 1 base at V and 7 bases at J, with 14 bases in the middle. The germline V gene encodes CDR1 SGHTA and CDR2 FQGNSA. The CDR3 region is CASSLVAQGYNTIYF. CDR3 sequence (DNA): TGTGCCAGCAGCTTAGTAGCGCAGGGGTACAACACCATATATTTT.

The chain recombines TRBV11-2 with TRBJ1-5; possibly TRBD1 for D (6 bases). V lost 5 bases and J lost 0, with 11 bases in between. The CDR3 has 15 amino acids. Germline V gives CDR1 SGHAT, CDR2 FQNNGV. The chain's CDR3 is CASSEQGNSNQPQHF. DNA of the CDR3: TGTGCCAGCAGCGAACAGGGAAATAGCAATCAGCCCCAGCATTTT.

V is TRBV6-5 and J is TRBJ1-2; D uncertain. Germline values: CDR1 MNHEY, CDR2 SVGAGI. Trimming took off 2 bases at V and 2 bases at J, with 6 bases between the two ends. This CDR3 comprises 13 residues. The CDR3 region is CASSYDGNYGYTF. The DNA of the CDR3 is TGTGCCAGCAGTTACGACGGGAACTATGGCTACACCTTC.

This clone was counted only a few times. The chain combines TRBV28 with TRBJ1-5, with D possibly being TRBD1 (5 bases). Germline V CDR1 and CDR2: MDHEN, SYDVKM. Trimming shortened V by 7 bases and J by 6 bases, and 13 bases separated the two germline ends. The length of the CDR3 is 13 residues. The CDR3 region has the DNA TGTGCCAGCACCATCCAGGGTTCTCAGCCCCAGCATTTT. Translated: CASTIQGSQPQHF.

The CDR3 bases are TGCGCCAGCAGCTTGACTATAGGGCGGGGGGACAATGAGCAGTTCTTC. Its protein is CASSLTIGRGDNEQFF. The chain links TRBV5-1 to TRBJ2-1; 8 bases align to TRBD2. The V gene end was trimmed by 1 base and the J gene end by 5 bases; junction bases not matched to a gene: 8. CDR1 and CDR2 (germline): SGHRS, YFSETQ. This CDR3 comprises 16 residues.

This rearrangement joins TRBV6-5 to TRBJ1-3, with 7 positions matching TRBD1. V gave up 2 bases and J gave up 0 bases; unmatched junction bases: 4. The CDR3 extends over 16 amino acids. The germline gives CDR1 MNHEY, CDR2 SVGAGI. The CDR3 nucleotides read TGTGCCAGCAGTTACGAGGGGGCTAGCTCTGGAAACACCATATATTTT. Amino acid sequence: CASSYEGASSGNTIYF.